The rows below give T cell receptor beta chains drawn from one sample of a study of graft-versus-host responses after intestinal transplantation. TCRdb's table, derived via immunoSEQ multiplex PCR, lists solely in-frame clones and lacks some. Among some 26,000 clones, around 94% were seen once, and the ten largest hold about 0.54%. The sequencing used PBMCs, collected 156 days after intestinal transplant. The source is a human patient who received an intestinal transplant, so some T cells may come from the graft donor. CDR3s leave out the opening cysteine and the closing phenylalanine or tryptophan. Fields, in order: V gene, clone size, CDR3 protein. Rows may omit the clone size; those that give it use once, few, many or a size class.

TRBV19,.,ASSPGTDSYEQY
TRBV19,.,ASSLAVNQPQH
TRBV27,.,ASSLGLGTGEETQY
TRBV7-8,.,ASSSRDRVLEQY
TRBV5-1,.,ASSYQGEGEQY
TRBV7-9,once,ASSFRPRHSEKLF
TRBV5-1,.,ASSLQTGGSPSEAF
TRBV27,.,ASQPTGGYSPLH
TRBV7-9,.,ASSSAPSYEQY
TRBV7-6,.,ASSFTGRGYNEQF
TRBV4-1,.,ASSQPGLAGEETQY
TRBV19,.,ASIKGLETEAF
TRBV18,.,ASSGKVAGVEGTDTQY
TRBV7-9,.,ASSSAGGNQPQH
TRBV19,.,ASSIEEDPNLYEQY
TRBV21-1,.,ASSSKESGGSRQETQY
TRBV5-5,.,ASSVGLAVILSSYEQY
TRBV27,.,ASSSLDQGSNQPQH
TRBV5-1,.,ASSPRMGNNEQF
TRBV27,.,ASSPSPDRLNQPQH
TRBV5-5,.,ASSFRRVTSGIDEQY
TRBV7-8,.,ASSLDGAGGGTDTQY
TRBV7-8,.,ASSLGGTSYTEAF
TRBV7-2,.,ASSLHSRGETQY
TRBV19,.,ASSIYDGETAF
TRBV19,.,ASSIRPGITEAF
TRBV5-1,few,ASSLAQPNTEAF
TRBV10-2,.,ASSDRAGGQETQY
TRBV9,.,ASRGQGYNEQY
TRBV7-9,.,ASSLGLSGGSYEQY
TRBV10-3,few,AIRQGWDTEAF
TRBV13,.,ASSPLREGAYNEQF
TRBV19,.,ASSIWGGTEAF
TRBV9,.,ASSVGSAYEQY
TRBV5-1,.,ASSPQPTDRATEKLF
TRBV6-1,.,ASSFRQGKGYT
TRBV4-3,once,ASSQAPINSEAF
TRBV7-9,.,ASTHGGRGNEQF
TRBV6-5,.,ASSYSGGEYEQY
TRBV10-3,.,AITPEVNTEAF
TRBV10-3,.,AIRQITGELF